The source of this T cell receptor (beta chain) is a study of beta chain features in type 1 diabetes (dated by TCRdb to about 2018). The study in broad terms: Patients and healthy donors did not differ in mean age, gender distribution, total cell number or subset yield. In the study, TCRB repertoires of sorted circulating CD4+ T cell subsets from recently diagnosed type 1 diabetes patients were compared with those of matched healthy donors. Across all samples, some 99 million sorted cells were examined, and cell number per subset correlated strongly with RNA yield. Whereas all 30 or so donors provided naive and central memory subsets, regulatory and stem cell-like memory subsets were isolated from just 8 patients and roughly eight healthy donors.

Sequences SGDLS (CDR1) and YYNGEE (CDR2) are obtained from the germline V gene. V drops 3 bases and J drops 5 bases, leaving 14 bases in between. The CDR3 runs 14 residues from the cysteine to the phenylalanine. Only the CDR3 DNA is retained, 42 bases long and in frame from the first base. From each donor, a single peripheral blood sample of about 116 mL on average was drawn into heparinised tubes. A BD FACSAria II was used to sort naive, central memory, regulatory and stem cell-like memory CD4+ T cells with a panel that included CD45RO, CCR7, CD25, CD127, CD95 and CD27. Purity was above 95% for every sorted population. Right away, PBMCs were isolated by Lymphoprep density gradient centrifugation and were stained directly, with no culture step. So that batch effects would be minimized, each experiment stained and sorted samples in pairs, pairing one healthy donor with one patient. Study-level results and caveats: Naive, central memory and regulatory TCRB repertoires appeared more similar among patients than among healthy donors. PCR might favor shorter templates, but patient and control samples were amplified and corrected together, so any skew would affect both groups equally. Because the HLA sub-analyses included only small numbers of individuals, any influence of HLA type on TCRB rearrangement was left unresolved. Because cDNA rather than genomic DNA was sequenced, highly expressing activated cells could have been over-represented, although no difference in activation and CD3 levels was found between groups. Patients with type 1 diabetes made fewer insertions and deleted more nucleotides at VDJ recombination sites, implying thymic rearrangement abnormalities. A moderate but significant shortening of TCRB CDR3 length was observed in type 1 diabetes patients in all four CD4+ subsets.

The entire amount of isolated RNA was reverse transcribed using the High Capacity cDNA Reverse Transcription Kit, so the sequenced TCRB transcripts were expressed ones. Deep immunoSEQ sequencing was applied to naive, central memory and regulatory T cell samples, giving an average of roughly 3.5 million total reads per sample. Sorted cells were lysed in RLT buffer, and RNA was extracted using DNase-treated RNeasy Micro or Mini kits according to cell number. Each cell subset was processed separately to prevent cross-contamination, with patient and healthy donor samples processed together. TCRB sequences were amplified from cDNA with the immunoSEQ multiplex PCR, producing 87-bp fragments spanning the CDR3 region. The amplicons were sequenced using the Illumina HiSeq platform. For the original study's pipeline: PCR bias was corrected computationally using synthetic template baselines, and reads within Hamming distance 2 were collapsed, with unmergeable singletons discarded. Reads were aligned against IMGT so that V, D and J genes, CDR3 length and insertions or deletions at six rearrangement sites could be assigned. Within each subset, clonotype counts were normalized to sorted cell number, and only after that were true diversity and Gini coefficients computed with the tcR R package. Repertoire sharing was quantified using the overlap coefficient calculated on TCRB nucleotide sequences. Out-of-frame TCRB sequences from naive cells were analyzed to stand in for the pre-selection repertoire. The source is immuneACCESS, and TCRdb retained only in-frame sequences with V and J called. Part of the clones is not carried over; for the studies checked, unresolved V genes explain less than half of this, and the remainder is unexplained. The V and J calls and clone size come from that table; D and trimming were worked out from the DNA. The sample table lists hundreds of thousands of clones, 10% to 15% of them with a count of one. Clones ranked in the top ten supply around 0.022% of the sample.

Concerning this clone itself: No antigen is known for it. No quality values exist for individual bases; no much larger clone is one base distant.

This sequence originates from a man aged 18 to 29 with type 1 diabetes. Sequences were obtained from naive CD4+ T cells from blood. The cell subset or site tag for this specimen amounts to: true naive CD4+ T cells. In this chain, TRBV9 is recombined with TRBJ2-5; a tentative D call is TRBD2 (5 bases match). The CDR3 is CASSAREGWETQYF. In nucleotides, the sequence is TGTGCCAGCAGCGCGAGGGAAGGCTGGGAGACCCAGTACTTC.